This TCR beta chain came from a study of beta chain features in type 1 diabetes. Study conclusions and caveats: The study found moderately but significantly shorter TCRB CDR3s in all four CD4+ subsets of Type 1 diabetes patients.

The V gene lost 1 base and the J gene lost 2 bases, with 9 bases spanning the gap. Germline V gene lookup returns CDR1 PRHDT and CDR2 FYEKMQ (reference sequence). This CDR3 region has 14 residues. On this clone itself: What it binds is not known.

Of the isolated RNA, all was reverse transcribed, and so the sequenced material was expressed TCRB transcripts. Regulatory, naive and central memory T cell samples averaged roughly 3.5 million reads. Sequencing used immunoSEQ multiplex PCR; TCRdb keeps in-frame clones, though not all of them. The sample lists hundreds of thousands of clones; 17% were seen once. Via CD45RO/CCR7/CD25/CD127/CD95/CD27, cells of the CD4+ naive, central memory, regulatory and stem cell-like memory subsets were sorted. The sequenced sample was naive CD4+ T cells from blood. This clonotype originated in a woman aged 18 to 35 in good health. This chain joins TRBV13 and TRBJ2-7; D is unresolved. CDR3 region: CASSLATETYEQYF. The CDR3 region has the DNA TGTGCCAGCAGCTTAGCTACAGAGACCTACGAGCAGTACTTC.